A selection of T cell receptor beta chains follows, all from one sample in a study of blood T cell repertoires in COVID-19. Some clones are missing from TCRdb's copy, which holds only in-frame ones; the method was immunoSEQ multiplex PCR. The sample gives some 150,000 clones, 85% to 90% of which show up once; about 11% is in the top ten. Source material: peripheral blood. These receptors all stem from a woman of 80 years or more with acute or convalescent COVID-19. Both conserved end residues are part of each CDR3. Each record gives: J gene, clone size, V gene, D gene, CDR3 protein, CDR3 DNA. The D gene is left open where the match is weak. Size is omitted from some rows. Given values are once, few, many or a class for expanded clones.

J: TRBJ2-1; size: -; V: TRBV27; D: TRBD2; CDR3: CASSFLLAGVIPYNEQFF; DNA: TGTGCCAGCAGTTTTCTACTAGCGGGCGTGATCCCCTACAATGAGCAGTTCTTC
J: TRBJ2-1; size: -; V: TRBV7-2; D: -; CDR3: CASSLRVYNEQFF; DNA: TGTGCCAGCAGCTTACGGGTTTACAATGAGCAGTTCTTC
J: TRBJ2-3; size: -; V: TRBV5-4; D: TRBD2; CDR3: CASSLASGSDTQYF; DNA: TGTGCCAGCAGCTTGGCTAGCGGGAGTGATACGCAGTATTTT
J: TRBJ1-4; size: -; V: TRBV30; D: TRBD1; CDR3: CAFRQGAFQNEKLFF; DNA: TGTGCCTTTCGACAGGGGGCCTTCCAGAATGAAAAACTGTTTTTT
J: TRBJ2-3; size: -; V: TRBV30; D: -; CDR3: CASLGTSTDTQYF; DNA: TGTGCCTCTTTAGGGACTAGCACAGATACGCAGTATTTT
J: TRBJ2-7; size: -; V: TRBV5-1; D: -; CDR3: CASSGGGGLYEQYF; DNA: TGCGCCAGCTCGGGGGGCGGCGGTTTGTACGAGCAGTACTTC
J: TRBJ2-2; size: -; V: TRBV2; D: TRBD1; CDR3: CASSLGQWGNTGELFF; DNA: TGTGCCAGCAGTCTGGGACAGTGGGGGAACACCGGGGAGCTGTTTTTT
J: TRBJ1-6; size: few; V: TRBV24-1; D: -; CDR3: CAAEDRLHF; DNA: TGTGCCGCAGAGGATCGCCTCCACTTT
J: TRBJ1-3; size: -; V: TRBV19; D: -; CDR3: CASSIVPGAGNTIYF; DNA: TGTGCCAGTAGTATAGTTCCCGGGGCTGGAAACACCATATATTTT
J: TRBJ2-1; size: -; V: TRBV19; D: -; CDR3: CASSIGGRNEQFF; DNA: TGTGCCAGTAGTATAGGGGGGCGAAATGAGCAGTTCTTC
J: TRBJ2-3; size: -; V: TRBV4-3; D: TRBD2; CDR3: CASSQVGGDTQYF; DNA: TGCGCCAGCAGCCAAGTGGGAGGGGATACGCAGTATTTT
J: TRBJ2-7; size: once; V: TRBV5-1; D: TRBD2; CDR3: CASSLVTGGSYEQYF; DNA: TGCGCCAGCAGCTTGGTGACCGGGGGGTCCTACGAGCAGTACTTC
J: TRBJ1-2; size: -; V: TRBV5-5; D: TRBD1; CDR3: CASSWGTVHGYTF; DNA: TGTGCCAGCAGCTGGGGGACAGTACATGGCTACACCTTC
J: TRBJ1-6; size: -; V: TRBV2; D: -; CDR3: CASSEMTVDSPLHF; DNA: TGTGCCAGCAGTGAAATGACAGTGGACTCACCCCTCCACTTT
J: TRBJ1-1; size: -; V: TRBV2; D: -; CDR3: CASRQNKNTEAFF; DNA: TGTGCCAGCAGACAGAACAAGAACACTGAAGCTTTCTTT
J: TRBJ1-4; size: once; V: TRBV7-9; D: TRBD1; CDR3: CASSLVGGTGEKLFF; DNA: TGTGCCAGCAGCTTAGTGGGGGGGACAGGTGAAAAACTGTTTTTT
J: TRBJ1-1; size: -; V: TRBV12-3/TRBV12-4; D: -; CDR3: CASRDRTEAFF; DNA: TGTGCCAGCAGAGATCGGACTGAAGCTTTCTTT
J: TRBJ1-5; size: -; V: TRBV12-3/TRBV12-4; D: -; CDR3: CASNRVPNQPQHF; DNA: TGTGCCAGCAACCGGGTTCCCAATCAGCCCCAGCATTTT
J: TRBJ1-2; size: -; V: TRBV7-9; D: TRBD1; CDR3: CASSFGTEAKGCTF; DNA: TGTGCCAGCAGCTTCGGGACAGAGGCGAAGGGGTGCACCTTC
J: TRBJ1-1; size: once; V: TRBV6-5; D: TRBD1; CDR3: CASRSGDREGSEAFF; DNA: TGTGCCAGCAGAAGCGGGGACAGGGAGGGTTCTGAAGCTTTCTTT
J: TRBJ1-2; size: -; V: TRBV4-1; D: -; CDR3: CASSQGGQNYGYTF; DNA: TGCGCCAGCAGCCAAGGCGGACAGAACTATGGCTACACCTTC
J: TRBJ2-2; size: -; V: TRBV6-6; D: TRBD2; CDR3: CASSSTAGAIGELFF; DNA: TGTGCCAGCAGTAGTACAGCGGGGGCAATCGGGGAGCTGTTTTTT
J: TRBJ1-6; size: -; V: TRBV11-2; D: TRBD1; CDR3: CASSLGAGAGGNSPLHF; DNA: TGTGCCAGCAGCTTAGGTGCCGGGGCAGGGGGTAATTCACCCCTCCACTTT
J: TRBJ1-3; size: -; V: TRBV9; D: TRBD1; CDR3: CASSRDSYSGNTIYF; DNA: TGTGCCAGCAGCCGGGACAGCTACTCTGGAAACACCATATATTTT
J: TRBJ2-7; size: -; V: TRBV2; D: -; CDR3: CASSPTGSYEQYF; DNA: TGTGCCAGCAGTCCGACAGGTTCCTACGAGCAGTACTTC
J: TRBJ2-1; size: -; V: TRBV5-1; D: -; CDR3: CASSLVAGAYNEQFF; DNA: TGCGCCAGCAGCTTGGTGGCGGGGGCTTACAATGAGCAGTTCTTC
J: TRBJ2-7; size: -; V: TRBV3-1/TRBV3-2; D: TRBD1; CDR3: CASSQGTGVRKLSYEQYF; DNA: TGTGCCAGCAGCCAAGGGACAGGGGTCCGTAAACTCTCCTACGAGCAGTACTTC
J: TRBJ2-3; size: -; V: TRBV2; D: TRBD2; CDR3: CASSRSGGFSTDTQYF; DNA: TGTGCCAGCAGCCGTAGCGGGGGCTTTAGCACAGATACGCAGTATTTT
J: TRBJ1-2; size: -; V: TRBV7-8; D: -; CDR3: CASSFEGYYGYTF; DNA: TGTGCCAGCAGCTTTGAGGGCTACTATGGCTACACCTTC
J: TRBJ2-2; size: -; V: TRBV6-2/TRBV6-3; D: -; CDR3: CASSYRGRNTGELFF; DNA: TGTGCCAGCAGTTACAGGGGCAGGAACACCGGGGAGCTGTTTTTT
J: TRBJ2-7; size: -; V: TRBV11-2; D: TRBD1; CDR3: CASSRQGSYEQYF; DNA: TGTGCCAGCAGCCGACAGGGTTCCTACGAGCAGTACTTC
J: TRBJ1-2; size: -; V: TRBV27; D: -; CDR3: CASSPGGGPSNYGYTF; DNA: TGTGCCAGCAGCCCCGGTGGGGGCCCTTCTAACTATGGCTACACCTTC
J: TRBJ1-4; size: -; V: TRBV6-6; D: -; CDR3: CASSVSHTAGVRGTNEKLFF; DNA: TGTGCCAGCAGCGTGTCCCACACTGCAGGTGTTAGGGGGACTAATGAAAAACTGTTTTTT
J: TRBJ2-1; size: -; V: TRBV5-1; D: TRBD2; CDR3: CASRREGGPSSYNEQFF; DNA: TGCGCCAGCAGAAGGGAGGGAGGACCGTCCTCCTACAATGAGCAGTTCTTC
J: TRBJ2-5; size: once; V: TRBV11-2; D: -; CDR3: CASSPFPGQETQYF; DNA: TGTGCCAGCAGCCCGTTTCCGGGACAAGAGACCCAGTACTTC
J: TRBJ2-2; size: -; V: TRBV5-1; D: TRBD2; CDR3: CASTWVAGATNTGELFF; DNA: TGCGCCAGCACCTGGGTAGCGGGGGCCACGAACACCGGGGAGCTGTTTTTT
J: TRBJ1-2; size: -; V: TRBV3-1/TRBV3-2; D: -; CDR3: CASSPGQTWNGYGYTF; DNA: TGTGCCAGCAGCCCAGGACAGACCTGGAACGGCTATGGCTACACCTTC
J: TRBJ1-5; size: -; V: TRBV5-8; D: -; CDR3: CASSLGQWDQPQHF; DNA: TGTGCCAGCAGCTTGGGACAATGGGATCAGCCCCAGCATTTT
J: TRBJ1-1; size: once; V: TRBV2; D: -; CDR3: CASSATMAGDLEAFF; DNA: TGTGCCAGCAGTGCCACCATGGCGGGTGACCTTGAAGCTTTCTTT
J: TRBJ1-2; size: -; V: TRBV2; D: TRBD1; CDR3: CASSETGVAYGYTF; DNA: TGTGCCAGCAGTGAGACAGGGGTCGCGTATGGCTACACCTTC
J: TRBJ2-1; size: -; V: TRBV6-2/TRBV6-3; D: -; CDR3: CASSYLGGEQFF; DNA: TGTGCCAGCAGTTACTTGGGGGGTGAGCAGTTCTTC
J: TRBJ1-4; size: -; V: TRBV5-5; D: -; CDR3: CASTKPAAGVEKLFF; DNA: TGTGCCAGCACCAAACCGGCCGCAGGGGTCGAAAAACTGTTTTTT
J: TRBJ1-6; size: -; V: TRBV5-1; D: TRBD1; CDR3: CASSLDPGGNSPLHF; DNA: TGCGCCAGCAGCTTGGATCCAGGGGGCAATTCACCCCTCCACTTT
J: TRBJ2-7; size: -; V: TRBV5-4; D: TRBD1; CDR3: CASSSDRGPYEQYF; DNA: TGTGCCAGCAGCTCCGACAGGGGCCCCTACGAGCAGTACTTC
J: TRBJ1-4; size: -; V: TRBV7-2; D: TRBD1; CDR3: CASSPGQGANEKLFF; DNA: TGTGCCAGCAGCCCGGGACAGGGTGCTAATGAAAAACTGTTTTTT
J: TRBJ1-1; size: -; V: TRBV27; D: TRBD1; CDR3: CASSQGTGGPNTEAFF; DNA: TGTGCCAGCAGTCAAGGGACAGGGGGCCCTAACACTGAAGCTTTCTTT
J: TRBJ2-7; size: -; V: TRBV3-1/TRBV3-2; D: TRBD2; CDR3: CASSRTSGGYEQYF; DNA: TGTGCCAGCAGCCGGACTAGCGGGGGTTACGAGCAGTACTTC
J: TRBJ2-5; size: -; V: TRBV7-2; D: -; CDR3: CASSLNLFGVQTQYF; DNA: TGTGCCAGCAGCTTGAATTTATTCGGGGTGCAGACCCAGTACTTC
J: TRBJ2-7; size: -; V: TRBV19; D: -; CDR3: CASSTSFYAGRSYEQYF; DNA: TGTGCCAGTAGTACTTCCTTCTATGCGGGTCGCTCCTACGAGCAGTACTTC
J: TRBJ1-1; size: -; V: TRBV10-3; D: -; CDR3: CAGSSGTRAGNTEAFF; DNA: TGTGCCGGATCTAGTGGGACTCGGGCAGGGAACACTGAAGCTTTCTTT
J: TRBJ1-1; size: -; V: TRBV18; D: -; CDR3: CASSQEVNTEAFF; DNA: TGTGCCAGCTCACAGGAGGTGAACACTGAAGCTTTCTTT
J: TRBJ1-4; size: -; V: TRBV6-5; D: -; CDR3: CASSVRGGSNEKLFF; DNA: TGTGCCAGCAGCGTAAGGGGGGGCTCGAATGAAAAACTGTTTTTT
J: TRBJ1-3; size: -; V: TRBV5-1; D: TRBD1; CDR3: CASSLPRTGSGNTIYF; DNA: TGCGCCAGCAGCTTGCCTCGGACAGGGAGTGGAAACACCATATATTTT
J: TRBJ2-1; size: -; V: TRBV6-5; D: TRBD2; CDR3: CASRPSGANEQFF; DNA: TGTGCCAGCAGACCTAGCGGGGCCAATGAGCAGTTCTTC